This T cell receptor beta chain was recovered during a study of graft-versus-host responses after intestinal transplantation. Repertoires were generated with immunoSEQ multiplex PCR, while TCRdb's copy carries only in-frame clones and drops some. The sample has over 80,000 clones, 91% seen once. Germline trimming cut 5 bases from V and 6 bases from J; bases unmatched to any gene: 8. Per germline, CDR1 SGHAT and CDR2 FQNNGV. The CDR3 covers 15 residues. Concerning this clone: Its antigen is unidentified.

Sequencing was performed on unstimulated CD4+ T cells sorted from spleen or lymph node cells, taken before transplant. V usage is TRBV11-2 and J usage is TRBJ2-2; 8 positions match TRBD1. This TCR came from a human donor who was the organ donor for an intestinal transplant. CDR3 residues: CASSRDRTRSGELFF. The CDR3 region has the DNA TGTGCCAGCAGCCGGGACAGGACCCGATCCGGGGAGCTGTTTTTT.